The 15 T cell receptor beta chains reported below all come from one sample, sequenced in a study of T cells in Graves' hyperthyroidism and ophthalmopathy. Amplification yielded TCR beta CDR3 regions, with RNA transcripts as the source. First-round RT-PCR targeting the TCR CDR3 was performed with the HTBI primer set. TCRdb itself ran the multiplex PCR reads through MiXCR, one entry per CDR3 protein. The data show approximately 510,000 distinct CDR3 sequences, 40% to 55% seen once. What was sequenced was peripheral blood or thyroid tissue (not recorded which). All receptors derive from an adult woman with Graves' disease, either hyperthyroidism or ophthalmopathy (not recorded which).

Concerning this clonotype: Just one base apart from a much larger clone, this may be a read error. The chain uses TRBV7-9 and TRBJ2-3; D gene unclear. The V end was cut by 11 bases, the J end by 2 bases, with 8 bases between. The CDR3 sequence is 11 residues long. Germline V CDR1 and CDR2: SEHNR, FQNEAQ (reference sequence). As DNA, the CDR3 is TGTGCCGCACCTACCACAGATACGCAGTATTTT. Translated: CAAPTTDTQYF.

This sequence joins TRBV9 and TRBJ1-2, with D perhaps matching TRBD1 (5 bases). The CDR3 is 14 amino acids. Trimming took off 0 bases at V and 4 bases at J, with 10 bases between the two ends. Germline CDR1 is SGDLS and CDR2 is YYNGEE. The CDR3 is CASSVGGGSYGYTF. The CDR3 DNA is TGTGCCAGCAGCGTAGGTGGGGGGTCCTATGGCTACACCTTC.

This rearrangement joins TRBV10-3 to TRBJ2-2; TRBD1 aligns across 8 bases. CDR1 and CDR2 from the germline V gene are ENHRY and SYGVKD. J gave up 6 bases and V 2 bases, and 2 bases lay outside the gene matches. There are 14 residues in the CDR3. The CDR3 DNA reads TGTGCCATCAGTGAGCAGGACAGGGCCGGGGAGCTGTTTTTT. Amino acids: CAISEQDRAGELFF.

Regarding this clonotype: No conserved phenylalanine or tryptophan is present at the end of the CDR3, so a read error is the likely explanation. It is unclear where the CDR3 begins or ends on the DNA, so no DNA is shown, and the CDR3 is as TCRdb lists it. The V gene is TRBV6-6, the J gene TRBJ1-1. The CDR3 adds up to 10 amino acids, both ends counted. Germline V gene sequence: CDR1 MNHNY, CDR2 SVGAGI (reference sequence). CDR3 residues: CASSYRRAPI.

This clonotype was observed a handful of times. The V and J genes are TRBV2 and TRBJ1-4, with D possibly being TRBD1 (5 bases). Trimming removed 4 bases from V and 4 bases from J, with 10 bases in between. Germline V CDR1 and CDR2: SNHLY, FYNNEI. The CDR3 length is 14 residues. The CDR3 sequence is CASSALGLNEKLFF. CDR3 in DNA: TGTGCCAGCAGTGCATTGGGGCTTAATGAAAAACTGTTTTTT.

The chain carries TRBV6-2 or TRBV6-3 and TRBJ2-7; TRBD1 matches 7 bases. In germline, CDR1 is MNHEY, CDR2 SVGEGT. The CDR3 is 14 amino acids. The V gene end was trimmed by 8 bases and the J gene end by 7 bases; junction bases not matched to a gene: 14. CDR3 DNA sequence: TGTGCCAGCCGAAACGACAGGGACACGGAAGAGCAGTACTTC. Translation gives CASRNDRDTEEQYF.

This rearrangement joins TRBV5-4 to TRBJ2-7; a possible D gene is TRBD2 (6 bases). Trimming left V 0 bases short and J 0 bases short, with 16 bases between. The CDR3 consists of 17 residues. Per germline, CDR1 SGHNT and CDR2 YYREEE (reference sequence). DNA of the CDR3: TGTGCCAGCAGCTTGGAGGGACTTCTCATAAGCTCCTACGAGCAGTACTTC. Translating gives CASSLEGLLISSYEQYF.

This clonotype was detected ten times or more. This CDR3 reads CASSLSGGAGQPQHF. CDR3 sequence (DNA): TGTGCCAGCAGTTTATCAGGGGGCGCGGGACAGCCCCAGCATTTT. The chain carries TRBV12-3 or TRBV12-4 and TRBJ1-5, with 8 bases lining up with TRBD1. The CDR3 covers 15 residues. Germline trimming cut 2 bases from V and 7 bases from J; bases unmatched to any gene: 7.

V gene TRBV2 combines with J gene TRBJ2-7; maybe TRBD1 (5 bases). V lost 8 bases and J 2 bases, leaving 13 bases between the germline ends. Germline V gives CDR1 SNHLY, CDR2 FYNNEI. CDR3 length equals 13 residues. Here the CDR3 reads CASRQQVAYEQYF. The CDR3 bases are TGTGCCAGCCGACAACAGGTTGCCTACGAGCAGTACTTC. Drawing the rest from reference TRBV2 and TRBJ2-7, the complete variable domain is EPEVTQTPSHQVTQMGQEVILRCVPISNHLYFYWYRQILGQKVEFLVSFYNNEISEKSEIFDDQFSVERPDGSNFTLKIRSTKLEDSAMYFCASRQQVAYEQYFGPGTRLTVT.

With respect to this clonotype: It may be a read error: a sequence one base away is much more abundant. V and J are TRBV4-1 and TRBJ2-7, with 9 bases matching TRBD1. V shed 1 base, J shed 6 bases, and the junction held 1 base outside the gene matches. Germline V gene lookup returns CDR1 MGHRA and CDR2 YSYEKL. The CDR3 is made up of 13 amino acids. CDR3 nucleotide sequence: TGCGCCAGCAGCCAAGGGACAGGGGTCGAGCAGTACTTC. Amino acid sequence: CASSQGTGVEQYF.

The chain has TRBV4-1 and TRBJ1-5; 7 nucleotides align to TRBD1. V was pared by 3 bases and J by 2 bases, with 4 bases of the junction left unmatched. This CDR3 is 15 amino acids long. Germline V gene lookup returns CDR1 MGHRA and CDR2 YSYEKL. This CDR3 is CASSHGTGGNQPQHF. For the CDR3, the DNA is TGCGCCAGCAGCCACGGAACAGGGGGCAATCAGCCCCAGCATTTT.

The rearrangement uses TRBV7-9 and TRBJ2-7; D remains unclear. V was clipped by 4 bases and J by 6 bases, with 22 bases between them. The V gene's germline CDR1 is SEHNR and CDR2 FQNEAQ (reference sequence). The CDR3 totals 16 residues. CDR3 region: CASSSPPNDNGVEQYF. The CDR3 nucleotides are TGTGCCAGCAGCTCCCCCCCAAATGACAATGGGGTCGAGCAGTACTTC.

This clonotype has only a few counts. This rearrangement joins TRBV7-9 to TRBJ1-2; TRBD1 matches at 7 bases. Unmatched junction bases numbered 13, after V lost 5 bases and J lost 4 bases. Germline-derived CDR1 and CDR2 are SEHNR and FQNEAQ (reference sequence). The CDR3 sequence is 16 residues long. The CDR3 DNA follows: TGTGCCAGCAGCGTTAGGTCCGGGACAGCCTTCTATGGCTACACCTTC. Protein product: CASSVRSGTAFYGYTF.

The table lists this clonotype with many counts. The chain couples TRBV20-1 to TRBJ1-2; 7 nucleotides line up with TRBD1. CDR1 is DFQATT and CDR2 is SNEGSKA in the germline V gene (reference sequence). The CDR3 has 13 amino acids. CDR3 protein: CRPRQGGNYGYTF. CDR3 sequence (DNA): TGCCGACCCCGGCAGGGGGGCAACTATGGCTACACCTTC.

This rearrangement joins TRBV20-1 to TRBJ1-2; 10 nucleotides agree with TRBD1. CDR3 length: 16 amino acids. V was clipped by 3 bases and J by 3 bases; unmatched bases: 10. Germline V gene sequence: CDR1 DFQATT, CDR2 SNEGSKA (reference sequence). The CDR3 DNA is TGCAGTGCTAGTCCCGTGACAGGGGGCAGGGACTATGGCTACACCTTC. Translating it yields CSASPVTGGRDYGYTF.